Sequencing of this TCR beta chain was carried out in a study of blood T cell repertoires in COVID-19. Study in general: The study drew acute and convalescent COVID-19 samples from the United States, Italy and Spain. The cDNA or gDNA used as material had been derived from T cells, B-cell-depleted T cells, or PBMCs.

Authors' processing steps: The authors estimated nucleated cell counts from reference gene primer amplification. Here immunoSEQ multiplex PCR was the method, and the copy in TCRdb shows in-frame clones only, minus some. That table furnishes V, J and clone size, whereas the DNA furnished D and trimming. Among about 210,000 clones listed, 83% were seen once. Per germline, CDR1 KGHSH and CDR2 LQKENI. This CDR3 region has 16 residues. The V gene lost 3 bases and the J gene lost 1 base, with 15 bases spanning the gap. This TCR was sampled from a middle-aged woman with active or convalescent COVID-19. V gene TRBV18 combines with J gene TRBJ1-1; no clear D. Specimen: peripheral blood. CDR3 nucleotide sequence: TGTGCCAGCTCACCTTCGAAATGGCAGAAGAACACTGAAGCTTTCTTT. Translated, it gives CASSPSKWQKNTEAFF.